In this sample, the clone carrying this T cell receptor (beta chain) turned up a few times. What it binds is not known. Trimming took off 8 bases at V and 1 base at J, with 15 bases between the two ends. The germline V gene has CDR1 LGHDT and CDR2 YNNKEL (reference sequence). The CDR3 runs to 14 residues. This specimen comes from a study of identical twins. Findings and caveats of the study: Findings came from cross-sectional statistics, without long-term follow-up of donors.

TCRdb called the 5' RACE reads again in MiXCR, with one record for every CDR3 protein. The sample lists 690,000 or so distinct CDR3 sequences, around 8.6% seen once, with 0.98% in the top ten. These same records also appear under a second study, on yellow fever vaccine responses in identical twins.

This receptor was taken from a woman aged 18-29 years in good health. The chain carries TRBV3-1 and TRBJ2-7; D unclear. The sequenced sample was PBMCs. CDR3 in amino acids: CASGDHRVSYEQYF. CDR3 sequence (DNA): TGTGCCAGCGGCGACCATCGCGTTTCCTACGAGCAGTACTTC.